The entry below describes one T cell receptor beta chain. This clonotype was picked up many times. It has no known antigen specificity. Per-nucleotide qualities are absent, and no much larger clonotype sits a single base away. Library method: RACE. TCRdb names NextSeq 500 as the instrument used. During library preparation, unique molecular identifiers were attached to individual cDNA molecules so that TCRs could be counted quantitatively and reproducibly. From each blood RNA sample, both TCR alpha and TCR beta chains were sequenced. Processing in the source paper ran as follows. The median number of TCRs per sample was 90,000 to 100,000, ranging from roughly 20,000 to 700,000. V, J and CDR3 annotation of the TCR reads was performed with the Decombinator software suite. For the PS versus PT1 abundance plots, all samples were subsampled to the same number of TCRs (28,000). Expanded TCRs were defined as absent before sensitization and observed at least eight times at the 2-week time point. TCRdb reprocessed the public reads (quality trimming at Q25 with fastp, clone calling with MiXCR) and kept in-frame beta chains. Identical CDR3 protein sequences are pooled into one entry, listed with their most common genes and DNA. These V and J calls rely on TCRdb rather than the paper's analysis. This sample gives 80,000 to 100,000 distinct CDR3 sequences in total; roughly 10% of them show up just once. The top ten constitute about 5% of the sample.

This specimen comes from a study of human T cells and chemical hapten exposure (dated by TCRdb to the early 2020s). Looking at the study overall: For sensitization, 2% DPC in acetone was applied to a 2 cm by 2 cm area of upper inner arm skin. Patients additionally received weekly therapeutic DPC doses to the scalp throughout the approximately 25-week study period. This study followed changes in the peripheral blood TCR repertoire in vivo during primary and secondary sensitization of alopecia patients to the hapten diphenylcyclopropenone (DPC). The libraries were sequenced as a pool, and the TCR yield per sample differed mostly because of small variations in library volumes within the pool. Patch testing on the upper back used Finn chambers containing 0.01% DPC, with scoring done after 6 days according to International Contact Dermatitis Research Group standards. For TCR sequencing, blood came from about 28 alopecia patients at anywhere from one to four time points (pre-sensitization, 2, 6 and 24 weeks). Blood samples were taken from patients before sensitization (week 0) and at 2, 6 and about 24 weeks after DPC sensitization. Most of the patients in the cohort were female, and the cohort covered alopecia areata with under or over 50% scalp involvement, alopecia totalis and alopecia universalis.

Broad study findings and their caveats: Patch test score was positively correlated with the number of PT1 expanded TCRs, with significance at thresholds 8, 16 and 32 but not at 4. Expanded TCRs formed significantly more large CDR3 similarity clusters than pre-sensitization or healthy control sets, consistent with antigen-driven responses. Because all patients had alopecia, a presumed autoimmune disease, the immune response of the patients might differ from that of healthy individuals. The number of TCRs above 1 in 1000 frequency did not change with DPC sensitization; there was no evidence of global repertoire structure alterations. After repeated subsampling, changes were observed in the strength of the expansion versus patch-test correlation and in the threshold at which the correlation became significant.

The label giving this sample's time point can be read as: patch test 2, 6 weeks after DPC sensitization. This specimen's treatment or condition label, per the study, means: therapeutic diphenylcyclopropenone sensitization with weekly scalp DPC. Blood at each patch-test visit was drawn before the patch test was applied. Eligible patients were aged 18 to 70, diagnosed with alopecia, deemed suitable for DPC therapy, and excluded if pregnant. Total RNA was extracted from unfractionated whole blood collected in Tempus Blood RNA tubes. V and J lose 6 bases and 1 base, and a span of 10 bases separates them. CDR1 and CDR2 were assigned from the germline V gene (reference sequence) as MNHNY and SVGAGI. The CDR3 has 14 amino acids, counting the end cysteine and phenylalanine. The kept DNA is CDR3 alone, 42 bases in frame from the first base.

The sequencing used whole blood, collected in connection with sensitization to the hapten diphenylcyclopropenone (DPC). The rearranged segments are TRBV6-6 and TRBJ2-1; TRBD1 is possibly the D segment (6 matching bases). The TCR comes from a woman between 45 and 65 years old with alopecia areata. Some clones in this sample may be carry-over from other donors' samples. The DNA is TGTGCCAGCAGACCCGGACAGTCCTACAATGAGCAGTTCTTC. This is translated as CASRPGQSYNEQFF.